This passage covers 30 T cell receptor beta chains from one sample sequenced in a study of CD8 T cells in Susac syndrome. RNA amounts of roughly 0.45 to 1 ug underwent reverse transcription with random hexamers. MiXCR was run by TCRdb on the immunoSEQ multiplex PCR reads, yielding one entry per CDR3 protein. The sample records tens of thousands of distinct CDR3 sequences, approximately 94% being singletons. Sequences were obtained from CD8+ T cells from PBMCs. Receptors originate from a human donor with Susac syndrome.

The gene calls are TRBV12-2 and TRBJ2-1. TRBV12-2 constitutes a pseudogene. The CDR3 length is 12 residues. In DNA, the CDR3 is TGTGCAAGGCCTGACCGGTGCAATGAGCAGTTCTTC. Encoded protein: CARPDRCNEQFF.

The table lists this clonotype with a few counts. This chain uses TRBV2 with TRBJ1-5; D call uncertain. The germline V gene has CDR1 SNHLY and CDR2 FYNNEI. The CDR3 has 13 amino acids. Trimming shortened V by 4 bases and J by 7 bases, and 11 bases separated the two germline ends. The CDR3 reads CASSVAGNQPQHF. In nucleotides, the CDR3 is TGTGCCAGCAGTGTCGCTGGGAACCAGCCCCAGCATTTT.

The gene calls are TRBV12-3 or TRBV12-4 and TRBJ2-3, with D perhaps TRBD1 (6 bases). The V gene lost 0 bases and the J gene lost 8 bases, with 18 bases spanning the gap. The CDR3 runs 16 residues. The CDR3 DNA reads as TGTGCCAGCAGTTTAGCGCTTGCAGGGGTCCGTGCTACGCAGTATTTT. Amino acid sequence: CASSLALAGVRATQYF.

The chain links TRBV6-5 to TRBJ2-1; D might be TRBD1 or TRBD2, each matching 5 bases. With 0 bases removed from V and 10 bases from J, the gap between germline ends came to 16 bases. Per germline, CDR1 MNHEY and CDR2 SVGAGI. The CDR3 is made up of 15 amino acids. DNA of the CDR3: TGTGCCAGCAGTTACTCGGGGGTCCGGCCGAAAGAGCAGTTCTTC. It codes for CASSYSGVRPKEQFF.

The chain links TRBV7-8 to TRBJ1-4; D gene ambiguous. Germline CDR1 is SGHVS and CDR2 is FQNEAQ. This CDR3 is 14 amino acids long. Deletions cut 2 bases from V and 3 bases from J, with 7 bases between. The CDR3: CASSLLSANEKLFF. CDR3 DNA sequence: TGTGCCAGCAGCTTATTGTCTGCTAATGAAAAACTGTTTTTT.

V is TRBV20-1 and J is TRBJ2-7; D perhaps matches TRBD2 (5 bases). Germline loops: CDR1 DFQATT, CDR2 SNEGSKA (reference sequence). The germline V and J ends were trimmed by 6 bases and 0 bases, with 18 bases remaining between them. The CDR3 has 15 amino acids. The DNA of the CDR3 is TGCAGTGCCCATTCCCTGAGGGTCCCCTCCTACGAGCAGTACTTC. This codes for CSAHSLRVPSYEQYF.

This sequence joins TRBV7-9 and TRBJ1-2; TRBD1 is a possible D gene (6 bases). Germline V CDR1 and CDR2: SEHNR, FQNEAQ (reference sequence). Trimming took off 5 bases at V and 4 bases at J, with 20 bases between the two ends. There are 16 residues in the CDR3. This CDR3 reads CASSTPDRRASYGYTF. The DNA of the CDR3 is TGTGCCAGCAGCACACCTGACAGGAGGGCTAGCTATGGCTACACCTTC.

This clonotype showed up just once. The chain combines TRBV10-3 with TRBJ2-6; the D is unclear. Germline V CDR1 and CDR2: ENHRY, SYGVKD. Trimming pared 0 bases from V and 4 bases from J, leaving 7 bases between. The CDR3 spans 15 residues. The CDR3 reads CAISESEYGANVLTF. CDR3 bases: TGTGCCATCAGTGAGTCAGAGTACGGGGCCAACGTCCTGACTTTC.

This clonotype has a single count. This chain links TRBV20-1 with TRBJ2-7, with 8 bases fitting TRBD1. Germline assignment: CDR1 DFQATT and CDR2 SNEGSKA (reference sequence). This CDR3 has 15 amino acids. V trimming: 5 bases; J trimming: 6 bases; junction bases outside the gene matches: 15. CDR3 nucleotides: TGCAGTGCTTCTACCCGGTATGACAGGGGTGGCGAGCAGTACTTC. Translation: CSASTRYDRGGEQYF.

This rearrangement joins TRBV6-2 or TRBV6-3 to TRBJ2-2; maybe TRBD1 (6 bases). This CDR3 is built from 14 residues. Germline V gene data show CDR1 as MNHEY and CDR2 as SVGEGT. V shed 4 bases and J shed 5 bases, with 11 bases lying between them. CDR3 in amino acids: CASSSQGRTGELFF. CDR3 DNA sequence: TGTGCCAGCAGTTCACAGGGACGTACCGGGGAGCTGTTTTTT.

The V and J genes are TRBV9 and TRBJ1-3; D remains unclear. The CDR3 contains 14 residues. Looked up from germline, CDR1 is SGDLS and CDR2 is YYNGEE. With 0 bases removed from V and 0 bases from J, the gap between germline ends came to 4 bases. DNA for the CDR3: TGTGCCAGCAGCGTAGGGAGCTCTGGAAACACCATATATTTT. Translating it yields CASSVGSSGNTIYF. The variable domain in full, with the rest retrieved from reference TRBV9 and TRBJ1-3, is DSGVTQTPKHLITATGQRVTLRCSPRSGDLSVYWYQQSLDQGLQFLIQYYNGEERAKGNILERFSAQQFPDLHSELNLSSLELGDSALYFCASSVGSSGNTIYFGEGSWLTVV.

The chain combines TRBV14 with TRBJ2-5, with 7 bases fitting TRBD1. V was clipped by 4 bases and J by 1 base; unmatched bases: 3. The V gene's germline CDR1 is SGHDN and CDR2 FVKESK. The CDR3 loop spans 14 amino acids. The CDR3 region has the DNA TGTGCCAGCAGCCCGAGGGGGCCCCAAGAGACCCAGTACTTC. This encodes CASSPRGPQETQYF.

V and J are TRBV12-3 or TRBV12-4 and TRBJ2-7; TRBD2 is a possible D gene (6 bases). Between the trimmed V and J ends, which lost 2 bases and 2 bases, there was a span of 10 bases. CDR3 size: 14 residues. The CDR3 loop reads CASSLPGTPYEQYF. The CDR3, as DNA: TGTGCCAGCAGTTTACCCGGGACTCCCTACGAGCAGTACTTC.

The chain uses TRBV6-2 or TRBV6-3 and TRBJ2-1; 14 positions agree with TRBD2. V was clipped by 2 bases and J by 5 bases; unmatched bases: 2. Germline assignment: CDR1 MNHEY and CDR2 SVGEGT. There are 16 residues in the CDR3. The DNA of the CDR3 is TGTGCCAGCAGTTACCCGACTAGCGGGGGGGACAATGAGCAGTTCTTC. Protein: CASSYPTSGGDNEQFF.

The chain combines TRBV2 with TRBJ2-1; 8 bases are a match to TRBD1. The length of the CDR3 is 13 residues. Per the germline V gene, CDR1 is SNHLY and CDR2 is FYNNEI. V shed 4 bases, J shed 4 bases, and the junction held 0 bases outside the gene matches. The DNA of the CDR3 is TGTGCCAGCAGTGGACAGGGGTACAATGAGCAGTTCTTC. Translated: CASSGQGYNEQFF.

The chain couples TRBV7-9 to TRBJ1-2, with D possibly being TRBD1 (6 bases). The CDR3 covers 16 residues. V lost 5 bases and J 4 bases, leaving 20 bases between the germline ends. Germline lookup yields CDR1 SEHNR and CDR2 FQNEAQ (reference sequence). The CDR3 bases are TGTGCCAGCAGCAGACTCCCGGACAGTCCTCTCTATGGCTACACCTTC. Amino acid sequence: CASSRLPDSPLYGYTF.

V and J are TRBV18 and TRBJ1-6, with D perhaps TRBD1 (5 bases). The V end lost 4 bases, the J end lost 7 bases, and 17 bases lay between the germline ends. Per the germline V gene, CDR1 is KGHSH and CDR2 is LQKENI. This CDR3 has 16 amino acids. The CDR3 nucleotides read TGTGCCAGCTCACGAAGCGGTGGGGGGATCAATTCACCCCTCCACTTT. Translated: CASSRSGGGINSPLHF.

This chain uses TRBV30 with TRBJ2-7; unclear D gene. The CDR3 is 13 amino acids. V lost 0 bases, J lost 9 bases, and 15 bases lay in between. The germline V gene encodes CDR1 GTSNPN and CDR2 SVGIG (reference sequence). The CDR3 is CAWSVPESQRQYF. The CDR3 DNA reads TGTGCCTGGAGTGTACCGGAGAGCCAGAGGCAGTACTTC.

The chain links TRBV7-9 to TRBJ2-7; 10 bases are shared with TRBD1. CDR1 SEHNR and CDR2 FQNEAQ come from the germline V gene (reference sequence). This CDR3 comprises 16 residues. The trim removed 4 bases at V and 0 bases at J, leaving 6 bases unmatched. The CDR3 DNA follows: TGTGCCAGCAGCTCCACAGGGGACAGGGGCTCCTACGAGCAGTACTTC. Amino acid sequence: CASSSTGDRGSYEQYF.

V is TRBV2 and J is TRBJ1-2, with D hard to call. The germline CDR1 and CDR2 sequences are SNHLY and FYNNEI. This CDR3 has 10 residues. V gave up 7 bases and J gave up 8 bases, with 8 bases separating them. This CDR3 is CASTREGYTF. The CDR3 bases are TGTGCCAGCACTAGGGAAGGCTACACCTTC.

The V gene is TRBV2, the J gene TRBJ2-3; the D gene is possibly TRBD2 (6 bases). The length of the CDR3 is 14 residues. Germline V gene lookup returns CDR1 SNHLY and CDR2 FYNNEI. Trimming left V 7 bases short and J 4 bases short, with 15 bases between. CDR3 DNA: TGTGCCAGCACCGGGACTGACCTTCCAGATACGCAGTATTTT. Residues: CASTGTDLPDTQYF.

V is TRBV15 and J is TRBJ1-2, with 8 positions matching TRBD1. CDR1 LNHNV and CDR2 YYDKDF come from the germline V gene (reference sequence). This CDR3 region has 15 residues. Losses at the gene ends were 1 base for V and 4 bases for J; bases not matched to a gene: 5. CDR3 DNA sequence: TGTGCCACCAGCAGAGTCAGGGGGCAATTCTATGGCTACACCTTC. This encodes CATSRVRGQFYGYTF.

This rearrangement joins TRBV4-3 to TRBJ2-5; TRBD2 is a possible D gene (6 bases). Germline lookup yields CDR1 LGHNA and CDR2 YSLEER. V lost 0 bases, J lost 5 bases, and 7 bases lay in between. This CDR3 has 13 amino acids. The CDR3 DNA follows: TGCGCCAGCAGCCAAGATGGAGGGGAGACCCAGTACTTC. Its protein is CASSQDGGETQYF.

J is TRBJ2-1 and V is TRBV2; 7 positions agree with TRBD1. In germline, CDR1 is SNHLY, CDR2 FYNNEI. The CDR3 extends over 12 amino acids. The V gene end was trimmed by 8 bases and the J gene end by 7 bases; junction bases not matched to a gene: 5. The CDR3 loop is CASLDRVNEQFF. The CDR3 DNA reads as TGTGCCAGCCTTGACAGGGTAAATGAGCAGTTCTTC. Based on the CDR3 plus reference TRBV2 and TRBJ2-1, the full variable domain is EPEVTQTPSHQVTQMGQEVILRCVPISNHLYFYWYRQILGQKVEFLVSFYNNEISEKSEIFDDQFSVERPDGSNFTLKIRSTKLEDSAMYFCASLDRVNEQFFGPGTRLTVL.

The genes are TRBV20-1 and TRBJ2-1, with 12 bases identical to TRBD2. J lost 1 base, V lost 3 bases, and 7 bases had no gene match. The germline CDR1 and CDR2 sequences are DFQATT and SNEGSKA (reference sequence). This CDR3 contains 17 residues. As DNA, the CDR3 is TGCAGTGCTAGTTTGACTAGCGGGGGCTCTTCCTACAATGAGCAGTTCTTC. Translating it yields CSASLTSGGSSYNEQFF.

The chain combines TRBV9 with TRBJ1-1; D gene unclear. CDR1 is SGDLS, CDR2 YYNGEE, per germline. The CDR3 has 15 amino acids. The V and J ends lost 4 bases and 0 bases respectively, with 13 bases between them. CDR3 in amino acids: CASSPKAAMNTEAFF. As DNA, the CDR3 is TGTGCCAGCAGCCCGAAGGCAGCTATGAACACTGAAGCTTTCTTT.

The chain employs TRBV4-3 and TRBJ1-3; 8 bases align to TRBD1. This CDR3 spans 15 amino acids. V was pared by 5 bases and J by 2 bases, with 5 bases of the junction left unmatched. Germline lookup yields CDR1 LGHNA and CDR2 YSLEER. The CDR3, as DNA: TGCGCCAGCAGCACGGACAGGGCACCTGGAAACACCATATATTTT. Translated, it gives CASSTDRAPGNTIYF.

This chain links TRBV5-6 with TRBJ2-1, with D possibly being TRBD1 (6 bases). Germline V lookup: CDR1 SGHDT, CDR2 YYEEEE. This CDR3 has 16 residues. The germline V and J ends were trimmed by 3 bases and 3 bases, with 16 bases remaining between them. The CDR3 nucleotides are TGTGCCAGCAGCTCCCTACAGGGACGGGGCTACAATGAGCAGTTCTTC. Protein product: CASSSLQGRGYNEQFF.

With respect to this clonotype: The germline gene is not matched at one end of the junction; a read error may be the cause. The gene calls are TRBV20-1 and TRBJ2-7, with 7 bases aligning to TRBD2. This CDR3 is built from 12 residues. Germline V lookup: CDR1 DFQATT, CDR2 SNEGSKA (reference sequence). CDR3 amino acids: CSAGTIGDFTDF. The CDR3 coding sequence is TGCAGTGCTGGGACTATCGGGGACTTTACAGACTTC.

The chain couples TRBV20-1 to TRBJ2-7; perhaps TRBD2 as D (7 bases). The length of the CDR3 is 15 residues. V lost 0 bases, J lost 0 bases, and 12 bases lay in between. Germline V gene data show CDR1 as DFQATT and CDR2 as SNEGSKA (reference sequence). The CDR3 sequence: CSARDRRGASYEQYF. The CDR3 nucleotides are TGCAGTGCTAGAGATCGACGGGGGGCCTCCTACGAGCAGTACTTC.